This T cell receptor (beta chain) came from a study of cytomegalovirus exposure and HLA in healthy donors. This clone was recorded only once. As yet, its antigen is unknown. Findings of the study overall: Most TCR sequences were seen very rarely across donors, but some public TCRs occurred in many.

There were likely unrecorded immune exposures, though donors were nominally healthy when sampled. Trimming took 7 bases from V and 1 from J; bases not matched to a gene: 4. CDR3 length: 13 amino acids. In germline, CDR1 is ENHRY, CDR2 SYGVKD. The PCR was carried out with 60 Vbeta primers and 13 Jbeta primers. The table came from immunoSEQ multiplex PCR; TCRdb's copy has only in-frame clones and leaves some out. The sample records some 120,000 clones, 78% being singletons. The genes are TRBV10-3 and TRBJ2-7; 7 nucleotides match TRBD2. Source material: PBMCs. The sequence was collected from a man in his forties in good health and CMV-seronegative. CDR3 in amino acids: CAIKGGESYEQYF. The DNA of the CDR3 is TGTGCCATCAAGGGAGGGGAGTCCTACGAGCAGTACTTC.